This T cell receptor beta chain was obtained from a study of CD8 T cells in ankylosing spondylitis. The study's findings and limits: Reported data indicate significant enrichment of disease-linked clones within matched ankylosing spondylitis synovial fluid.

This CDR3 has 14 amino acids. The J segment lost 0 bases and the V segment lost 3 bases, leaving 2 bases of the junction unmatched. Looked up from germline, CDR1 is SGHRS and CDR2 is YFSETQ. TCRdb re-analysed the 5' RACE reads in MiXCR, keeping a single row per CDR3 protein. Found here are fewer than 250,000 distinct CDR3 sequences, about 11% of them singletons; the top ten hold around 3%. This clonotype occurred many times. The antigen remains undetermined. The receptor's source is a male donor with ankylosing spondylitis or in good health (not recorded which). The rearrangement joins TRBV5-1 to TRBJ2-7, with 8 bases that match TRBD1. Sequencing was performed on blood, either unsorted or a sorted T cell fraction (not recorded which). Here the CDR3 reads CASSSGQGSYEQYF. As DNA, the CDR3 is TGCGCCAGCAGCTCCGGACAGGGCTCCTACGAGCAGTACTTC.